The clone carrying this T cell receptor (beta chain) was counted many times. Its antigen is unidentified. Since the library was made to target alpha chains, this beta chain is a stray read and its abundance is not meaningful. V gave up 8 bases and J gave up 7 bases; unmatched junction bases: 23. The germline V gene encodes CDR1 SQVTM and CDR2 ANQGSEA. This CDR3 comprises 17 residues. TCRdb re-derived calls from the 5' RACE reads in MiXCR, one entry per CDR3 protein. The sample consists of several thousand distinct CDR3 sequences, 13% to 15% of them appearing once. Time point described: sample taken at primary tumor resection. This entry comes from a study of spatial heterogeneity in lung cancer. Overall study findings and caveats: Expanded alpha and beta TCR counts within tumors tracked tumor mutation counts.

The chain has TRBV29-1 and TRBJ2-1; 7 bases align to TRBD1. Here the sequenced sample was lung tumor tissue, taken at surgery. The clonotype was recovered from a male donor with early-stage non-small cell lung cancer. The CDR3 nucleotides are TGCAGCCTAGTGGGGACAGATATTACGTTTAGGGAAAATGAGCAGTTCTTC. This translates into CSLVGTDITFRENEQFF.